What follows is one T cell receptor (beta chain) and its context. In the authors' methods: Nucleated cell number was recorded as an estimate derived from reference gene primer amplification. TCRdb's copy holds only in-frame clones and misses some; the assay was immunoSEQ multiplex PCR. Clonal size and the V and J genes are those of that table, whereas D and trimming came from the DNA. The sample shows 39,000 or so clones, 81% of them seen only once. The sample belongs to a study of blood T cell repertoires in COVID-19. Study summary: Acute-phase and convalescent COVID-19 samples originated in the United States, Italy and Spain. T cells, B-cell-depleted T cells, or PBMCs supplied cDNA or gDNA.

Germline assignment: CDR1 MNHEY and CDR2 SMNVEV (reference sequence). V dropped 5 bases and J dropped 3 bases, with 13 bases sitting between them. This CDR3 is built from 15 residues. This clonotype was obtained from a middle-aged man with active or convalescent COVID-19. The chain has TRBV27 and TRBJ1-4, with D perhaps TRBD1 (6 bases). The sample consisted of peripheral blood. This CDR3 reads CASSLRTAANEKLFF. The CDR3 nucleotides are TGTGCCAGCAGTCTTCGGACAGCAGCTAATGAAAAACTGTTTTTT.